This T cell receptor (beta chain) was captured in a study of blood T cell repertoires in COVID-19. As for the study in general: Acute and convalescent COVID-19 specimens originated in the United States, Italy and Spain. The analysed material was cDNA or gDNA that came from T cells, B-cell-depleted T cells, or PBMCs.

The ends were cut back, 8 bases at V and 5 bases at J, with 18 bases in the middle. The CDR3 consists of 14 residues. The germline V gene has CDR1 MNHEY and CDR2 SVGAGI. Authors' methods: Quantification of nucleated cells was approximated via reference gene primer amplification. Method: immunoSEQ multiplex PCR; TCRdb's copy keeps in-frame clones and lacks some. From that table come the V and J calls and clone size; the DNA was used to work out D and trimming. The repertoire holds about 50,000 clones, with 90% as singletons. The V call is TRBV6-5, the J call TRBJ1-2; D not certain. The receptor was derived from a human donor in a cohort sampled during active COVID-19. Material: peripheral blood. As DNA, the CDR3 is TGTGCCAGCCACGGCACGGGATCCTCGTATGGCTACACCTTC. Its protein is CASHGTGSSYGYTF.